Each of the 10 T cell receptor beta chains below was sequenced from the same sample in a study of shared clonotypes between healthy human individuals. Method: immunoSEQ multiplex PCR; TCRdb's copy keeps in-frame clones and lacks some. The table lists hundreds of thousands of clones, about 90% of them singletons. Naive CD8 cells, CD45RO-negative and positively selected for CCR7, excluded terminally differentiated effector memory CD45RA+ cells. Specimen: naive CD8+ T cells sorted from blood. The receptors were gathered from a man aged 30 to 45 in good health.

J is TRBJ2-6 and V is TRBV5-1; D is unclear. The CDR3 runs 17 residues. Trimming left V 0 bases short and J 0 bases short, with 10 bases between. Per the germline V gene, CDR1 is SGHRS and CDR2 is YFSETQ. The CDR3 DNA reads TGCGCCAGCAGCTTGGTTTCAGCTCGCTCTGGGGCCAACGTCCTGACTTTC. This encodes CASSLVSARSGANVLTF.

The chain links TRBV13 to TRBJ1-5; 7 nucleotides line up with TRBD1. CDR1 is PRHDT and CDR2 is FYEKMQ in the germline V gene (reference sequence). The J segment lost 0 bases and the V segment lost 4 bases, leaving 3 bases of the junction unmatched. There are 15 residues in the CDR3. CDR3 DNA: TGTGCCAGCAGCTCCCGGGACAGTAGCAATCAGCCCCAGCATTTT. It codes for CASSSRDSSNQPQHF.

The chain uses TRBV6-5 and TRBJ2-1; the match to TRBD2 covers 8 bases. Germline trimming cut 6 bases from V and 1 base from J; bases unmatched to any gene: 2. In germline, CDR1 is MNHEY, CDR2 SVGAGI. The CDR3 covers 14 residues. In DNA form, the CDR3 reads TGTGCCAGCAGGCCTAGCGGGTCCTACAATGAGCAGTTCTTC. Residues: CASRPSGSYNEQFF.

The CDR3 here is CATSPTGPYEQYF. The CDR3 nucleotides read TGTGCCACCAGCCCGACAGGGCCATACGAGCAGTACTTC. This chain links TRBV15 with TRBJ2-7; 7 nucleotides align to TRBD1. V shed 5 bases and J 4 bases; nucleotides not matched to a gene: 5. The CDR3 totals 13 residues. Germline CDR1 reads LNHNV; CDR2 reads YYDKDF (reference sequence).

The rearrangement joins TRBV14 to TRBJ2-1; tentatively, D is TRBD2 (6 bases). This CDR3 is built from 15 residues. The V gene's germline CDR1 is SGHDN and CDR2 FVKESK. The ends were cut back, 4 bases at V and 4 bases at J, with 14 bases in the middle. The CDR3 nucleotides read TGTGCCAGCAGCCTACTAGCAGTGGGTTACAATGAGCAGTTCTTC. Translating it yields CASSLLAVGYNEQFF.

The chain couples TRBV10-3 to TRBJ2-5; 10 nucleotides agree with TRBD2. The CDR3 contains 14 residues. J lost 1 base, V lost 7 bases, and 3 bases had no gene match. Germline V gene data show CDR1 as ENHRY and CDR2 as SYGVKD. Here the CDR3 reads CAIKASGSQETQYF. Here the CDR3 DNA reads TGTGCCATCAAGGCTAGCGGGAGCCAAGAGACCCAGTACTTC.

V usage is TRBV5-4 and J usage is TRBJ2-5; D is ambiguous. This CDR3 spans 15 amino acids. V was clipped by 0 bases and J by 4 bases, with 13 bases between them. Germline V gene lookup returns CDR1 SGHNT and CDR2 YYREEE (reference sequence). This CDR3 reads CASSLVPTQGETQYF. CDR3 DNA: TGTGCCAGCAGCTTGGTGCCCACTCAAGGAGAGACCCAGTACTTC.

The gene calls are TRBV7-8 and TRBJ2-1; D may match TRBD1 or TRBD2 (5 bases each). Germline CDR1 is SGHVS and CDR2 is FQNEAQ. Trimming pared 7 bases from V and 8 bases from J, leaving 18 bases between. The CDR3 runs to 14 residues. The CDR3 DNA reads TGTGCCAGCATCCATACCGGGACCGATGATGAGCAGTTCTTC. It encodes CASIHTGTDDEQFF.

The chain recombines TRBV11-2 with TRBJ2-1; D not resolved. Between the trimmed V and J ends, which lost 2 bases and 0 bases, there was a span of 2 bases. Germline assignment: CDR1 SGHAT and CDR2 FQNNGV. This CDR3 has 13 amino acids. CDR3 DNA: TGTGCCAGCAGCTTACGCTCCTACAATGAGCAGTTCTTC. It encodes CASSLRSYNEQFF.

This chain joins TRBV19 and TRBJ2-7, with 10 positions matching TRBD2. V lost 3 bases to trimming and J lost 5 bases; unmatched junction nucleotides: 7. Germline V gene data show CDR1 as LNHDA and CDR2 as SQIVND (reference sequence). The CDR3 loop spans 15 amino acids. CDR3 nucleotides: TGTGCCAGTAGTATCGGCGGGACTAGCGACGACGAGCAGTACTTC. It encodes CASSIGGTSDDEQYF.